The rows below give T cell receptor beta chains drawn from one sample of a study of blood T cell repertoires in COVID-19. Libraries were prepared by immunoSEQ multiplex PCR; TCRdb keeps only in-frame clonotypes and omits some of them. This sample carries over 150,000 clones, approximately 87% of them seen once, and the ten largest clones take 9.5% to 15%. Sequencing input: peripheral blood. The receptor set was obtained from a woman in her 70s with COVID-19, enrolled during active disease. CDR3s include the opening cysteine and the closing phenylalanine or tryptophan. The order of the fields is V gene, D gene, J gene, clone size, CDR3 protein, CDR3 DNA. The D gene is left open where the match is weak. Size tells how often a clone was seen (once, few, many) or the class of an expanded clone, and some rows leave it out.

>TRBV27|-|TRBJ2-2|-
CASSLLFTGNTGELFF
TGTGCCAGCAGTTTACTCTTTACAGGGAACACCGGGGAGCTGTTTTTT
>TRBV5-4|TRBD2|TRBJ2-6|-
CASSPRGVGANVLTF
TGTGCCAGCAGCCCTCGGGGGGTTGGGGCCAACGTCCTGACTTTC
>TRBV29-1|TRBD1|TRBJ2-5|once
CSGGQGLGQETQYF
TGCAGCGGGGGACAGGGCTTGGGTCAAGAGACCCAGTACTTC
>TRBV4-3|TRBD2|TRBJ2-6|-
CASSQDVAGVPGGANVLTF
TGCGCCAGCAGCCAAGACGTCGCGGGAGTCCCGGGAGGGGCCAACGTCCTGACTTTC
>TRBV18|TRBD1|TRBJ2-6|-
CASSPQGQTSGANVLTF
TGTGCCAGCTCACCACAGGGACAGACGTCTGGGGCCAACGTCCTGACTTTC
>TRBV20-1|TRBD2|TRBJ2-3|once
CSASISGIDTQYF
TGCAGTGCTAGTATTAGCGGGATTGATACGCAGTATTTT
>TRBV3-1/TRBV3-2|-|TRBJ1-1|-
CASSQDIGGAFF
TGTGCCAGCAGCCAAGATATAGGGGGAGCTTTCTTT
>TRBV27|-|TRBJ1-1|-
CASSPIRAMNTEAFF
TGTGCCAGCAGTCCTATCCGTGCGATGAACACTGAAGCTTTCTTT
>TRBV4-2|TRBD2|TRBJ2-5|-
CASSQGGLAGGETQYF
TGTGCCAGCAGCCAAGGGGGACTAGCGGGAGGAGAGACCCAGTACTTC
>TRBV4-2|-|TRBJ1-2|-
CASSQDRRTELGGYGYTF
TGTGCCAGCAGCCAAGATCGACGGACTGAACTGGGAGGGTATGGCTACACCTTC
>TRBV27|-|TRBJ2-2|-
CASSMSLVTGELFF
TGTGCCAGCAGTATGTCGCTAGTTACCGGGGAGCTGTTTTTT
>TRBV5-1|TRBD2|TRBJ2-7|-
CASSLAGREAQYF
TGCGCCAGCAGTCTAGCGGGCCGGGAAGCGCAGTACTTC
>TRBV3-1/TRBV3-2|TRBD1|TRBJ1-1|once
CASSRSGGTEAFF
TGTGCCAGCAGCCGATCAGGGGGCACTGAAGCTTTCTTT
>TRBV2|-|TRBJ1-5|-
CASSVGQGSNQPQHF
TGTGCCAGCAGTGTAGGTCAGGGCAGCAATCAGCCCCAGCATTTT
>TRBV5-4|TRBD2|TRBJ2-7|-
CASSWAGGGYEQYF
TGTGCCAGCAGCTGGGCGGGAGGTGGCTACGAGCAGTACTTC
>TRBV7-8|TRBD1|TRBJ2-7|-
CASSSQGSSYEQYF
TGTGCCAGCAGCTCACAGGGGTCGTCCTACGAGCAGTACTTC
>TRBV7-3|-|TRBJ1-4|-
CASSSQGRGTNEKLFF
TGTGCCAGCAGCTCCCAGGGGAGGGGAACTAATGAAAAACTGTTTTTT
>TRBV7-9|TRBD1|TRBJ1-2|-
CASSEWRDRTNYGYTF
TGTGCCAGCAGCGAGTGGAGGGACAGGACTAACTATGGCTACACCTTC
>TRBV6-2/TRBV6-3|-|TRBJ1-5|-
CASSLTGSTNQPQHF
TGTGCCAGCAGTCTAACAGGGTCTACAAATCAGCCCCAGCATTTT
>TRBV28|TRBD1|TRBJ1-2|-
CASTQGQGLYYGYTF
TGTGCCAGCACCCAGGGACAGGGATTGTACTATGGCTACACCTTC
>TRBV28|TRBD2|TRBJ2-5|-
CASSSPAGGGKTQYF
TGTGCCAGCAGTTCCCCCGCGGGGGGCGGGAAGACCCAGTACTTC
>TRBV28|TRBD2|TRBJ2-7|-
CASSPGLAGLYEQYF
TGTGCCAGCAGTCCAGGACTAGCGGGGCTCTACGAGCAGTACTTC
>TRBV27|-|TRBJ2-7|-
CASRSSSSYEQYF
TGTGCCTCCCGGAGCTCCAGCTCCTACGAGCAGTACTTC
>TRBV7-2|TRBD2|TRBJ2-3|-
CASSLAWTSGIDTQYF
TGTGCCAGCAGCTTAGCCTGGACTAGCGGGATAGATACGCAGTATTTT
>TRBV19|-|TRBJ2-5|-
CASSITGGTQYF
TGTGCCAGTAGTATAACAGGCGGGACCCAGTACTTC
>TRBV5-6|-|TRBJ2-1|-
CASTLLSGEPSYNEQFF
TGTGCCAGCACCCTCTTGAGCGGCGAGCCCTCCTACAATGAGCAGTTCTTC
>TRBV5-1|TRBD2|TRBJ2-1|-
CASSMTSGVGNEQFF
TGCGCCAGCAGCATGACTAGCGGTGTTGGGAATGAGCAGTTCTTC
>TRBV5-1|-|TRBJ2-2|-
CASSLDEGTGELFF
TGCGCCAGCAGCTTGGATGAGGGCACCGGGGAGCTGTTTTTT
>TRBV7-8|TRBD1|TRBJ2-1|-
CASSPDRVNEQFF
TGTGCCAGCAGCCCCGACAGGGTCAATGAGCAGTTCTTC
>TRBV5-1|TRBD1|TRBJ2-5|once
CASSLGDRDQETQYF
TGCGCCAGCAGCTTGGGGGACAGGGACCAAGAGACCCAGTACTTC
>TRBV11-2|-|TRBJ2-7|-
CASSLAGVEQYF
TGTGCCAGCAGCTTAGCCGGGGTCGAGCAGTACTTC
>TRBV29-1|TRBD2|TRBJ2-2|once
CSVGLLADANTGELFF
TGCAGCGTTGGACTACTAGCGGATGCGAACACCGGGGAGCTGTTTTTT
>TRBV15|-|TRBJ1-1|-
CATSRDTRAWNTEAFF
TGTGCCACCAGCAGAGATACGAGGGCATGGAACACTGAAGCTTTCTTT
>TRBV7-2|-|TRBJ1-4|few
CASSFRGGDEKLFF
TGTGCCAGCAGCTTTCGCGGGGGCGATGAAAAACTGTTTTTT
>TRBV3-1/TRBV3-2|-|TRBJ2-1|-
CASSQTTGKNNEQFF
TGTGCCAGCAGCCAAACTACAGGGAAAAACAATGAGCAGTTCTTC
>TRBV7-3|-|TRBJ1-2|-
CASSLGRASPYGYTF
TGTGCCAGCAGCTTAGGCAGGGCGTCCCCCTATGGCTACACCTTC
>TRBV10-3|TRBD1|TRBJ2-1|-
CAIRGDRETYNEQFF
TGTGCCATCAGGGGGGACAGGGAAACCTACAATGAGCAGTTCTTC
>TRBV2|-|TRBJ2-5|-
CASSVGVAQYF
TGTGCCAGCAGTGTCGGGGTGGCCCAGTACTTC
>TRBV6-5|-|TRBJ2-1|-
CASSYSGAAQRGEQFF
TGTGCCAGCAGTTACTCGGGTGCAGCCCAGAGAGGGGAGCAGTTCTTC
>TRBV6-5|TRBD1|TRBJ1-1|-
CASTLDTGGTEAFF
TGTGCCAGCACCTTGGATACAGGGGGAACTGAAGCTTTCTTT
>TRBV28|-|TRBJ2-7|once
CASSLYGETYEQYF
TGTGCCAGCAGTTTATACGGGGAAACCTACGAGCAGTACTTC
>TRBV3-1/TRBV3-2|-|TRBJ2-7|-
CASSPTGTRNEQYF
TGTGCCAGCAGCCCAACAGGGACGAGGAACGAGCAGTACTTC
>TRBV5-4|TRBD2|TRBJ2-3|-
CASSLRSGGPSDTQYF
TGTGCCAGCAGCTTGAGATCGGGAGGGCCCTCAGATACGCAGTATTTT
>TRBV5-1|-|TRBJ2-7|few
CASSLSQAGYEQYF
TGCGCCAGCAGCTTGTCTCAGGCCGGCTACGAGCAGTACTTC
>TRBV9|-|TRBJ2-2|-
CASGATGELFF
TGTGCCAGCGGAGCCACCGGGGAGCTGTTTTTT